Below, 20 T cell receptor beta chains from the same sample are listed, as sequenced in a study of blood T cell repertoires in COVID-19. Repertoires were generated with immunoSEQ multiplex PCR, while TCRdb's copy carries only in-frame clones and drops some. This table holds 220,000 or so clones, about 82% found once. The material sequenced was PBMCs or T cells enriched from blood (not recorded which). These TCRs come from a woman aged 50 to 60 who had recovered from COVID-19.

The chain uses TRBV28 and TRBJ1-6; TRBD1 might be the D (6 bases). V was pared by 6 bases and J by 5 bases, with 14 bases between. The germline CDR1 and CDR2 sequences are MDHEN and SYDVKM. The CDR3 is 15 amino acids. The CDR3 here is CASSPGQFHNSPLHF. The CDR3 DNA sequence: TGTGCCAGCAGCCCAGGACAGTTCCATAATTCACCCCTCCACTTT.

The chain recombines TRBV6-5 with TRBJ1-2; 9 positions agree with TRBD1. The ends lost 0 bases at V and 5 bases at J; junction bases unmatched: 7. Germline V CDR1 and CDR2: MNHEY, SVGAGI. The CDR3 has 16 residues. CDR3 in DNA: TGTGCCAGCAGTTACTCAGGGACAGGGTATCCGTATGGCTACACCTTC. Translation gives CASSYSGTGYPYGYTF.

This sequence joins TRBV4-1 and TRBJ2-6; D is uncertain. Trimming left V 0 bases short and J 2 bases short, with 11 bases between. The germline gives CDR1 MGHRA, CDR2 YSYEKL. This CDR3 has 17 residues. The CDR3 DNA reads as TGCGCCAGCAGCCAAGATAGAGCCGTCGCTGGGGCCAACGTCCTGACTTTC. It encodes CASSQDRAVAGANVLTF.

This clone was recorded only once. The V gene is TRBV7-3, the J gene TRBJ2-3, with 8 nucleotides matching TRBD1. This CDR3 spans 14 amino acids. Germline lookup yields CDR1 SGHTA and CDR2 FQGTGA. Trimming at V came to 2 bases and at J to 7 bases, leaving 5 bases not matched to a gene. CDR3 loop: CASSLGRGQYTQYF. Written as DNA, the CDR3 is TGTGCCAGCAGCTTAGGCAGGGGGCAATATACGCAGTATTTT.

The gene calls are TRBV27 and TRBJ2-1; D perhaps matches TRBD1 (6 bases). With 6 bases removed from V and 7 bases from J, the gap between germline ends came to 22 bases. Germline CDR1 and CDR2: MNHEY and SMNVEV (reference sequence). CDR3 size: 16 residues. CDR3 in amino acids: CASSRPPPTGLNEQFF. The CDR3 coding sequence is TGTGCCAGCAGCCGACCCCCTCCTACAGGGTTGAATGAGCAGTTCTTC.

The chain couples TRBV9 to TRBJ2-3; a weak D match, TRBD2 (5 bases). Per germline, CDR1 SGDLS and CDR2 YYNGEE. This CDR3 region has 20 residues. The V gene lost 4 bases and the J gene lost 0 bases, with 27 bases spanning the gap. The CDR3 protein is CASSTQPHGEPLTSTDTQYF. CDR3 DNA: TGTGCCAGCAGCACCCAGCCTCACGGGGAGCCTTTAACTAGCACAGATACGCAGTATTTT. Together with reference TRBV9 and TRBJ2-3, the CDR3 gives the full variable domain: DSGVTQTPKHLITATGQRVTLRCSPRSGDLSVYWYQQSLDQGLQFLIQYYNGEERAKGNILERFSAQQFPDLHSELNLSSLELGDSALYFCASSTQPHGEPLTSTDTQYFGPGTRLTVL.

The V call is TRBV11-2, the J call TRBJ2-5; D perhaps matches TRBD1 (6 bases). The CDR3 extends over 17 amino acids. CDR1 is SGHAT and CDR2 is FQNNGV in the germline V gene. Trimming removed 1 base at V and 3 bases at J, with 18 bases between. Here the CDR3 reads CASSLGRPDRLKETQYF. The CDR3, as DNA: TGTGCCAGCAGCTTAGGCCGACCGGACAGACTGAAAGAGACCCAGTACTTC.

The rearrangement uses TRBV3-1 (or the pseudogene TRBV3-2) and TRBJ2-5, with 10 positions matching TRBD2. CDR1 and CDR2 (germline): LGHDT, YNNKEL (reference sequence). The CDR3 consists of 15 residues. The V and J ends lost 2 bases and 5 bases, in that order; junction bases with no gene match: 5. CDR3 sequence reads: CASSQHLAGEETQYF. The CDR3 DNA reads as TGTGCCAGCAGCCAACACCTAGCGGGGGAGGAGACCCAGTACTTC.

This clone was picked up a small number of times. The gene calls are TRBV7-2 and TRBJ1-2; D remains ambiguous. V lost 1 base and J 5 bases, leaving 14 bases between the germline ends. CDR1 and CDR2 from the germline V gene are SGHTA and FQGNSA. The CDR3 consists of 15 residues. The CDR3 DNA follows: TGTGCCAGCAGCTTAGATTATCGGGTCTTTTATGGCTACACCTTC. Amino acid sequence: CASSLDYRVFYGYTF.

The chain uses TRBV28 and TRBJ1-4; possibly TRBD1 for D (5 bases). V was pared by 1 base and J by 8 bases, with 20 bases between. The length of the CDR3 is 17 residues. In germline, CDR1 is MDHEN, CDR2 SYDVKM. CDR3 in amino acids: CASSLSIWAAQGEKLFF. The CDR3 DNA is TGTGCCAGCAGTTTATCGATTTGGGCAGCCCAGGGAGAAAAACTGTTTTTT.

Written as DNA, the CDR3 is TGCGCCAGCAGCCAAGATGGGGGGGCCTTACGGGAGCAGTACTTC. Amino acid sequence: CASSQDGGALREQYF. The V gene is TRBV4-3, the J gene TRBJ2-7; D is perhaps TRBD2 (7 bases). The V gene lost 0 bases and the J gene lost 7 bases, with 16 bases spanning the gap. The CDR3 sequence is 15 residues long. Per the germline V gene, CDR1 is LGHNA and CDR2 is YSLEER.

This chain links TRBV28 with TRBJ1-1; 7 bases align to TRBD1. Trimming cost V 6 bases and J 2 bases; bases outside gene matches: 6. There are 14 residues in the CDR3. From germline, CDR1 is MDHEN and CDR2 SYDVKM. The CDR3 spells CASSQRQGNTEAFF. The CDR3 nucleotides are TGTGCCAGCAGCCAGAGACAGGGCAACACTGAAGCTTTCTTT.

The CDR3 reads CASSVFGGEEQYF. DNA of the CDR3: TGTGCCAGCAGCGTCTTTGGCGGCGAGGAGCAGTACTTC. The V and J genes are TRBV9 and TRBJ2-7; D remains ambiguous. This CDR3 comprises 13 residues. The V gene lost 2 bases and the J gene lost 7 bases, with 13 bases spanning the gap. Germline CDR1 and CDR2: SGDLS and YYNGEE.

In its sample, this clone was seen once. The V call is TRBV5-5, the J call TRBJ1-1; the match to TRBD1 covers 9 bases. Germline-derived CDR1 and CDR2 are SGHKS and YYEKEE (reference sequence). The CDR3 loop spans 16 amino acids. V dropped 3 bases and J dropped 0; count of bases not matched to a gene: 6. CDR3 region: CASSYDRGNMNTEAFF. The DNA for the CDR3 is TGTGCCAGCAGCTACGACAGGGGGAACATGAACACTGAAGCTTTCTTT.

The rearrangement links TRBV5-6 to TRBJ1-6, with D hard to call. V lost 0 bases and J 7 bases, leaving 8 bases between the germline ends. Looked up from germline, CDR1 is SGHDT and CDR2 is YYEEEE. The CDR3 runs 14 residues. The CDR3: CASSLDSRNSPLHF. The CDR3 DNA follows: TGTGCCAGCAGCTTGGACAGCCGCAATTCACCCCTCCACTTT.

The V and J genes are TRBV7-2 and TRBJ1-1; tentatively, D is TRBD1 (5 bases). The CDR3 has 13 residues. With 2 bases removed from V and 3 bases from J, the gap between germline ends came to 7 bases. The V gene's germline CDR1 is SGHTA and CDR2 FQGNSA. CDR3 nucleotide sequence: TGTGCCAGCAGCTTATCAGGGTACACTGAAGCTTTCTTT. It translates to CASSLSGYTEAFF. The full variable domain, completed using reference TRBV7-2 and TRBJ1-1, is GAGVSQSPSNKVTEKGKDVELRCDPISGHTALYWYRQSLGQGLEFLIYFQGNSAPDKSGLPSDRFSAERTGGSVSTLTIQRTQQEDSAVYLCASSLSGYTEAFFGQGTRLTVV.

This rearrangement joins TRBV27 to TRBJ2-4; 8 bases are a match to TRBD2. V gave up 3 bases and J gave up 0 bases; unmatched junction bases: 10. CDR3 length: 18 amino acids. Looked up from germline, CDR1 is MNHEY and CDR2 is SMNVEV (reference sequence). This chain's CDR3 is CASSLVGTGGLAKNIQYF. The CDR3 DNA sequence: TGTGCCAGCAGTTTGGTGGGGACGGGAGGGCTAGCCAAAAACATTCAGTACTTC.

This rearrangement joins TRBV7-8 to TRBJ2-5; maybe TRBD1 (9 bases). CDR3 length: 15 residues. Per the germline V gene, CDR1 is SGHVS and CDR2 is FQNEAQ. V gave up 2 bases and J gave up 5 bases, with 15 bases separating them. The chain's CDR3 is CASSLKRGTGETQYF. The CDR3, as DNA: TGTGCCAGCAGCTTAAAGCGGGGGACAGGGGAGACCCAGTACTTC.

V is TRBV4-3 and J is TRBJ2-1; TRBD2 is a possible D gene (6 bases). The CDR3 extends over 15 amino acids. Trimming shortened V by 1 base and J by 9 bases, and 16 bases separated the two germline ends. Germline-derived CDR1 and CDR2 are LGHNA and YSLEER. CDR3 coding DNA: TGCGCCAGCAGCCAAGGAGGCATAATGGGGGGTGAGCAGTTCTTC. Protein: CASSQGGIMGGEQFF.

A single count supports this clone. In DNA form, the CDR3 reads TGTGCCAGCAGCGGCTTTTTCGGGGGTGGCGAGCAGTACTTC. As protein: CASSGFFGGGEQYF. The chain carries TRBV7-2 and TRBJ2-7; TRBD2 might be the D (6 bases). The CDR3 spans 14 residues. V was cut by 5 bases and J by 6 bases, with 17 bases left in between. CDR1 SGHTA and CDR2 FQGNSA come from the germline V gene. The full variable domain, rest sourced from reference TRBV7-2 and TRBJ2-7, is GAGVSQSPSNKVTEKGKDVELRCDPISGHTALYWYRQSLGQGLEFLIYFQGNSAPDKSGLPSDRFSAERTGGSVSTLTIQRTQQEDSAVYLCASSGFFGGGEQYFGPGTRLTVT.